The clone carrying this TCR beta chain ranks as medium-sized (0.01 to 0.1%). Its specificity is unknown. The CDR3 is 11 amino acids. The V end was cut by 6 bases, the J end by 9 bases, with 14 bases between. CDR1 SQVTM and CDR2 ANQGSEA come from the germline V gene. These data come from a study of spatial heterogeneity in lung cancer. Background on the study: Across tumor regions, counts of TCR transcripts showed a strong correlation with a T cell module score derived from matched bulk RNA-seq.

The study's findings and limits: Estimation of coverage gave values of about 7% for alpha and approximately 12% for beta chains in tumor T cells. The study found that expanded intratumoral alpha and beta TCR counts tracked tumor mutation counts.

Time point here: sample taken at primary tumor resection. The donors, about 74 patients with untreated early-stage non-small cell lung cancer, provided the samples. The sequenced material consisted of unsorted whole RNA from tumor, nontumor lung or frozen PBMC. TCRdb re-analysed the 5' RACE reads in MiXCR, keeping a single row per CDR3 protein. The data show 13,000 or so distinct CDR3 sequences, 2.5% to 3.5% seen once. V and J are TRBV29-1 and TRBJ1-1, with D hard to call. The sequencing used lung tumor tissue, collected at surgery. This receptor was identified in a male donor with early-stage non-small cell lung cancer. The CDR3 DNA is TGCAGCGTCTTCGGACTAAATCAAGCTTTCTTT. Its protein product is CSVFGLNQAFF.